One T cell receptor (beta chain) is described in this entry. The antigen is undetermined. Reverse transcribed after extraction, RNA yielded cDNA as the sequencing template. Generated by immunoSEQ multiplex PCR, the TCRdb table keeps only in-frame clones and is missing some. This repertoire shows around 210,000 clones, 56% found once; its top ten account for approximately 4.9%. These data belong to a study of CD8+ T cells in alopecia areata. Sorting separated CD4+ and CD8+ T cells out of PBMCs. Study-level points and caveats: Lesional scalp displayed greater clonality than normal scalp, most notably in alopecia totalis/universalis.

The germline V and J ends were trimmed by 1 base and 5 bases, with 4 bases remaining between them. Germline CDR1 reads SGHAT; CDR2 reads FQNNGV. The CDR3 covers 12 residues. The TCR comes from a human donor in good health. Sequencing was performed on CD8+ T cells sorted from blood. This chain links TRBV11-2 with TRBJ2-3; D unclear. CDR3 in amino acids: CASSLGVDTQYF. The CDR3, as DNA: TGTGCCAGCAGCTTAGGAGTAGATACGCAGTATTTT.